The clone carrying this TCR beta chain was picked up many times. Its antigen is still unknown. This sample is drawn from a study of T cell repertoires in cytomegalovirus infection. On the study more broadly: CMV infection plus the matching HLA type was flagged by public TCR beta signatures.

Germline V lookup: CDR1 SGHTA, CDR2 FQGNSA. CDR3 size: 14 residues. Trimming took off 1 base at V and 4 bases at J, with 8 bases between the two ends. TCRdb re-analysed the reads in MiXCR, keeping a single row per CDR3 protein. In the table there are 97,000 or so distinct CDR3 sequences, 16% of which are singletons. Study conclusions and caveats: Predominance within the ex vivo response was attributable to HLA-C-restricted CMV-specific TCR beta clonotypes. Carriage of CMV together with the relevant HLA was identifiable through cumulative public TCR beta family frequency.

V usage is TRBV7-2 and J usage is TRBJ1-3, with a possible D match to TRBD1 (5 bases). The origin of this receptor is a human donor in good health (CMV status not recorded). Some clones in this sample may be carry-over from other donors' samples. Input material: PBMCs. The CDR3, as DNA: TGTGCCAGCAGCTTAGGCAGGGTCGGAAACACCATATATTTT. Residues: CASSLGRVGNTIYF.